The source of this T cell receptor beta chain is a study of blood T cell repertoires in COVID-19. Study context: T cells, B-cell-depleted T cells, or PBMCs provided the cDNA or gDNA that served as material.

V lost 6 bases to trimming and J lost 1 base, with 8 bases between them. This CDR3 spans 13 amino acids. Germline values: CDR1 MNHEY, CDR2 SMNVEV (reference sequence). Some clones are missing from TCRdb's copy, which holds only in-frame ones; the method was immunoSEQ multiplex PCR. The sample carries about 190,000 clones, more than 85% recorded once. The chain has TRBV27 and TRBJ2-3; a weak D match, TRBD2 (5 bases). Sequencing input: peripheral blood. The clonotype comes from a man aged 25 to 45 with acute or convalescent COVID-19. CDR3 coding DNA: TGTGCCAGCAGGCGGGTCGGCACAGATACGCAGTATTTT. Translated: CASRRVGTDTQYF.